The rows below give T cell receptor beta chains drawn from one sample of a study of T cell repertoires in cytomegalovirus infection. For these receptors, no antigen is known. From the reads, TCRdb called clonotypes with MiXCR, one entry per CDR3 protein. The repertoire holds roughly 160,000 distinct CDR3 sequences, with roughly a fifth as singletons. This specimen was CD8+ T cells from cultured PBMCs, taken from culture after CMV antigen stimulation. The receptors were sampled from a human donor in good health (CMV status not recorded). Some clones in this sample may be carry-over from other donors' samples. The CDR3 runs from the conserved cysteine through the conserved F or W. D genes are given only for firm matches. Clone sizes are given selectively: once, few, many, or a class where the clone is expanded.

TRBJ1-4,TRBV12-3/TRBV12-4,TRBD1,.,CASTGDEKLFF,TGTGCCAGTACAGGGGACGAAAAACTGTTTTTT
TRBJ2-2,TRBV7-3,TRBD1,few,CASSLGTGGSRELFF,TGTGCCAGCAGCCTCGGGACAGGGGGCTCCAGGGAGCTGTTTTTT
TRBJ2-7,TRBV27,.,.,CDSSSTAQLSYEQYF,TGTGACAGCAGTTCCACGGCACAGCTATCCTACGAGCAGTACTTC
TRBJ2-7,TRBV7-8,TRBD1,few,CASSSGPGQGYEQYF,TGTGCCAGCAGCTCTGGCCCAGGACAGGGATACGAGCAGTACTTC
TRBJ1-2,TRBV7-8,.,few,CASSLGSAEAVYGYTF,TGTGCCAGCAGCTTAGGATCGGCCGAGGCCGTCTATGGCTACACCTTC
TRBJ2-7,TRBV11-1,.,few,CASSLATRNYEQYF,TGTGCCAGCAGCTTAGCGACACGTAACTACGAGCAGTACTTC
TRBJ2-2,TRBV7-2,TRBD2,few,CASSLGLAGHTGELFF,TGTGCCAGCAGCTTGGGACTAGCGGGGCACACCGGGGAGCTGTTTTTT
TRBJ2-2,TRBV6-1,.,.,CASSETTRIYTGELFF,TGTGCCAGCAGTGAAACTACCCGAATCTACACCGGGGAGCTGTTTTTT
TRBJ2-2,TRBV9,.,.,CASSVHRNMNTGELFF,TGTGCCAGCAGCGTCCACAGGAATATGAACACCGGGGAGCTGTTTTTT
TRBJ1-1,TRBV7-8,.,few,CASRGSGKNTEAFF,TGTGCCAGCAGAGGTTCCGGGAAGAACACTGAAGCTTTCTTT
TRBJ2-1,TRBV7-2,.,few,CASSLVLDEQFF,TGTGCCAGCAGCTTAGTTTTGGATGAGCAGTTCTTC
TRBJ1-1,TRBV7-2,TRBD1,.,CASRFSGGMNTEAFF,TGTGCCAGCAGATTCTCAGGGGGTATGAACACTGAAGCTTTCTTT
TRBJ1-1,TRBV19,.,few,CASRRGSTEAFF,TGTGCCAGTAGAAGGGGAAGCACTGAAGCTTTCTTT
TRBJ2-7,TRBV7-9,.,.,CASSLDQGMSYEQYF,TGTGCCAGCAGCTTGGATCAGGGAATGAGCTACGAGCAGTACTTC
TRBJ2-7,TRBV7-9,TRBD1,.,CASSPRQGDRYEQYF,TGTGCCAGCAGCCCCCGACAGGGGGATCGGTACGAGCAGTACTTC
TRBJ2-7,TRBV27,TRBD2,.,CASSLQTSGNEQYF,TGTGCCAGCAGTTTACAGACTAGCGGCAACGAGCAGTACTTC
TRBJ2-1,TRBV6-2/TRBV6-3,TRBD2,.,CASSTLAGGPNEQFF,TGTGCCAGCAGTACCTTAGCGGGGGGGCCCAATGAGCAGTTCTTC
TRBJ2-5,TRBV7-2,.,.,CASSLQSRETQYF,TGTGCCAGCAGCTTACAATCCCGAGAGACCCAGTACTTC
TRBJ1-1,TRBV27,TRBD1,many,CASKDRARTEAFF,TGTGCCAGCAAGGACAGGGCGAGGACTGAAGCTTTCTTT
TRBJ1-6,TRBV5-4,.,few,CASSLFGYNSPLHF,TGTGCCAGCAGCTTGTTCGGCTATAATTCACCCCTCCACTTT
TRBJ1-2,TRBV7-6,.,few,CASSLGGENYGYTF,TGTGCCAGCAGCTTGGGCGGGGAGAACTATGGCTACACCTTC
TRBJ2-1,TRBV7-8,TRBD2,few,CASSLIAGASYNEQFF,TGTGCCAGCAGCTTAATAGCGGGAGCCTCCTACAATGAGCAGTTCTTC
TRBJ2-3,TRBV11-2,TRBD2,few,CASSLVRRERGSDTQYF,TGTGCCAGCAGCTTAGTGAGAAGGGAGCGGGGGTCAGATACGCAGTATTTT
TRBJ1-5,TRBV7-2,.,few,CASSSLKGNQPQHF,TGTGCCAGCAGCTCCCTGAAGGGGAATCAGCCCCAGCATTTT
TRBJ1-5,TRBV5-5,.,.,CASSLGQNQPQHF,TGTGCCAGCAGCTTGGGGCAGAATCAGCCCCAGCATTTT
TRBJ2-6,TRBV9,.,few,CASGTASSGANVLTF,TGTGCCAGTGGAACGGCCAGCTCTGGGGCCAACGTCCTGACTTTC
TRBJ2-7,TRBV7-8,TRBD1,.,CASSFTMTGGMYEQYF,TGTGCCAGCAGCTTTACGATGACAGGGGGCATGTACGAGCAGTACTTC
TRBJ2-3,TRBV4-1,.,.,CASSATPGRIADTQYF,TGCGCCAGCAGCGCGACACCTGGGAGGATCGCAGATACGCAGTATTTT
TRBJ1-1,TRBV6-1,.,.,CASSELGARTEAFF,TGTGCCAGCAGTGAACTGGGGGCCAGGACTGAAGCTTTCTTT
TRBJ1-4,TRBV9,TRBD1,.,CASSGRDRAYSNEKLFF,TGTGCCAGCAGCGGGAGAGACAGGGCCTATTCTAATGAAAAACTGTTTTTT
TRBJ1-1,TRBV19,.,few,CASSNRGLDEAFF,TGTGCCAGTAGTAACCGGGGCCTCGATGAAGCTTTCTTT
TRBJ2-1,TRBV6-6,.,few,CASGGLAGPDNEQFF,TGTGCCAGCGGGGGGTTAGCAGGGCCGGACAATGAGCAGTTCTTC
TRBJ1-1,TRBV12-3/TRBV12-4,TRBD1,few,CASSLVLDRASEAFF,TGTGCCAGCAGTTTGGTCTTGGACAGGGCTTCTGAAGCTTTCTTT
TRBJ2-3,TRBV7-9,.,.,CASSSKTGNTDTQYF,TGTGCCAGCAGCTCTAAAACAGGGAACACAGATACGCAGTATTTT
TRBJ1-1,TRBV4-1,TRBD1,many,CASSQEGTGAEAFF,TGCGCCAGCAGCCAAGAAGGGACAGGGGCTGAAGCTTTCTTT
TRBJ1-6,TRBV3-1,.,few,CASSQDRGGNSPLHF,TGTGCCAGCAGCCAAGATCGGGGAGGGAATTCACCCCTCCACTTT
TRBJ2-1,TRBV27,TRBD2,few,CASTIAGHAYNEQFF,TGTGCCAGCACCATAGCGGGCCACGCTTACAATGAGCAGTTCTTC
TRBJ2-3,TRBV7-9,TRBD2,.,CASSIPGGPTDTQYF,TGTGCCAGCAGCATCCCGGGGGGACCCACAGATACGCAGTATTTT
TRBJ2-7,TRBV29-1,.,.,CSVEFQGFGSYEQYF,TGCAGCGTTGAATTCCAGGGTTTTGGTTCCTACGAGCAGTACTTC
TRBJ1-6,TRBV28,.,.,CASTPPSDVNYNSPLHF,TGTGCCAGCACCCCCCCGTCGGACGTTAATTATAATTCACCCCTCCACTTT
TRBJ2-1,TRBV4-1,.,.,CASSQGDGYNEQFF,TGCGCCAGCAGCCAAGGGGACGGTTACAATGAGCAGTTCTTC
TRBJ1-2,TRBV12-3/TRBV12-4,TRBD1,few,CASRGLTGGTYGYTF,TGTGCCAGCAGAGGGCTGACAGGGGGCACCTATGGCTACACCTTC